The T cell receptor beta chain under discussion was sequenced for a study of spatial heterogeneity in lung cancer. Study details: Consistent detection of more beta-chain than alpha-chain sequences was observed.

Germline CDR1 is SEHNR and CDR2 is FQNEAQ (reference sequence). CDR3 length: 13 residues. Trimming pared 5 bases from V and 9 bases from J, leaving 14 bases between. MiXCR was run by TCRdb on the 5' RACE reads, yielding one entry per CDR3 protein. The data contain over 40,000 distinct CDR3 sequences, roughly 12% of them singletons. The time point is: blood at routine non-recurrence follow-up after resection. Tumor, nontumor lung or frozen PBMC supplied whole RNA, sequenced without sorting. This clonotype appeared a few times. The rearrangement joins TRBV7-9 to TRBJ1-5, with D tentatively TRBD1 (5 bases). This TCR was sampled from a male donor with early-stage non-small cell lung cancer. The specimen comprised PBMCs, sampled at follow-up. The chain's CDR3 is CASSTQAQGPQHF. The CDR3 DNA reads as TGTGCCAGCAGCACCCAGGCTCAGGGGCCCCAGCATTTT.